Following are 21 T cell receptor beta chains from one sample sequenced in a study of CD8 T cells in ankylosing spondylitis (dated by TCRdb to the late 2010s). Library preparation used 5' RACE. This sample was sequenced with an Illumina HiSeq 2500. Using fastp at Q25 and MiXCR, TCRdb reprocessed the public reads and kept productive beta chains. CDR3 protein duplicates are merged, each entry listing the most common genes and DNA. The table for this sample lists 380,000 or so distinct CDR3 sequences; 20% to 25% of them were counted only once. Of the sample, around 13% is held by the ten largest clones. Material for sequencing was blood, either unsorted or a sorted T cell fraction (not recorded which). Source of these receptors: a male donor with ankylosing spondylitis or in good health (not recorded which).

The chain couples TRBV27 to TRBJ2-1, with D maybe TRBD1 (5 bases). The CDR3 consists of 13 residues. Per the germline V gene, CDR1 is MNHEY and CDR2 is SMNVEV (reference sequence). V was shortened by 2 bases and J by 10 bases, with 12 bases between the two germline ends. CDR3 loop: CASSLAQGQEQFF. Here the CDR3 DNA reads TGTGCCAGCAGTTTAGCCCAGGGTCAGGAGCAGTTCTTC.

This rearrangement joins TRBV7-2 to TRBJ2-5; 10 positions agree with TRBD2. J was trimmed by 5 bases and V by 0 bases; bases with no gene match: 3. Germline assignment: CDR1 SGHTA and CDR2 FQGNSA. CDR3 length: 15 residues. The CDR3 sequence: CASSLAWGLAETQYF. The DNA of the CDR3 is TGTGCCAGCAGCTTAGCTTGGGGACTAGCGGAGACCCAGTACTTC. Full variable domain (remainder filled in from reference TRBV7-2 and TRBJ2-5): GAGVSQSPSNKVTEKGKDVELRCDPISGHTALYWYRQSLGQGLEFLIYFQGNSAPDKSGLPSDRFSAERTGGSVSTLTIQRTQQEDSAVYLCASSLAWGLAETQYFGPGTRLLVL.

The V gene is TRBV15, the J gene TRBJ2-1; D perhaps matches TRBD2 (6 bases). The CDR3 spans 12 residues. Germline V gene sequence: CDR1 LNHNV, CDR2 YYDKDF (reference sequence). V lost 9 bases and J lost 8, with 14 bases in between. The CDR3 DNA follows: TGTGCCACAGGAGGGGTTGGCTATGAGCAGTTCTTC. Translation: CATGGVGYEQFF.

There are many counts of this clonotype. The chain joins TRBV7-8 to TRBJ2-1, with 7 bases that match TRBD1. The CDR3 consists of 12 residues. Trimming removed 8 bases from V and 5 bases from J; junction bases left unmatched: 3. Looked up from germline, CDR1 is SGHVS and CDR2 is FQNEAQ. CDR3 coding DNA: TGTGCCAGCGGGCAGGGGGACAATGAGCAGTTCTTC. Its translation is CASGQGDNEQFF.

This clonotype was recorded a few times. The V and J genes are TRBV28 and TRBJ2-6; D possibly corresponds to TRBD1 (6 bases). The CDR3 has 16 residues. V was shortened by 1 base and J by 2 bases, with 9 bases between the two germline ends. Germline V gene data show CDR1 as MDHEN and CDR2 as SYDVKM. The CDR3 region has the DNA TGTGCCAGCAGTTTATTAGGGGGACCTGGGGCCAACGTCCTGACTTTC. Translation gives CASSLLGGPGANVLTF. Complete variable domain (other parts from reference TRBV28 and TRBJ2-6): DVKVTQSSRYLVKRTGEKVFLECVQDMDHENMFWYRQDPGLGLRLIYFSYDVKMKEKGDIPEGYSVSREKKERFSLILESASTNQTSMYLCASSLLGGPGANVLTFGAGSRLTVL.

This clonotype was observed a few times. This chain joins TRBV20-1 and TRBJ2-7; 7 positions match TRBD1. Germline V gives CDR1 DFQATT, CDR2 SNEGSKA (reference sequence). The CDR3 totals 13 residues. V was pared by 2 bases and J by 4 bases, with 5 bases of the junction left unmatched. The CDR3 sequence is CSARPTGAYEQYF. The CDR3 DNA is TGCAGTGCTAGACCAACAGGGGCGTACGAGCAGTACTTC.

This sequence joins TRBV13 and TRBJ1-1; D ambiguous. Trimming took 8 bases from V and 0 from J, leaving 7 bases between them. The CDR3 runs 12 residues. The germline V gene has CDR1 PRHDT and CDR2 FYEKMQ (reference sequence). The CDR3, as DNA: TGTGCCAGCTCAGAGATGAACACTGAAGCTTTCTTT. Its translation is CASSEMNTEAFF.

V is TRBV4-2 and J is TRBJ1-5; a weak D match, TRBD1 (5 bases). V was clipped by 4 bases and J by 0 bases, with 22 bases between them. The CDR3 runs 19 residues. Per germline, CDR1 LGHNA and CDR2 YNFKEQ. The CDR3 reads CASSPVGDGIVYSNQPQHF. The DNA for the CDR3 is TGTGCCAGCAGCCCCGTAGGGGACGGTATAGTCTATAGCAATCAGCCCCAGCATTTT.

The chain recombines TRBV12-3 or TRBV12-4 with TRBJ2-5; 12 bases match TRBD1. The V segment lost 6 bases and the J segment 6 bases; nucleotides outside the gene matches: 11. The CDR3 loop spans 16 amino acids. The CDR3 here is CASRSTRGTGGKTQYF. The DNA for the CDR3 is TGTGCCAGCAGATCCACCCGCGGGACAGGGGGCAAGACCCAGTACTTC.

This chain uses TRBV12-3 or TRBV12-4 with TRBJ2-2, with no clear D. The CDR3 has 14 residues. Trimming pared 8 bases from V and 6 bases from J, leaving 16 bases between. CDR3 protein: CASGPLGSAGELFF. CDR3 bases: TGTGCCAGCGGACCCCTAGGGTCCGCCGGGGAGCTGTTTTTT.

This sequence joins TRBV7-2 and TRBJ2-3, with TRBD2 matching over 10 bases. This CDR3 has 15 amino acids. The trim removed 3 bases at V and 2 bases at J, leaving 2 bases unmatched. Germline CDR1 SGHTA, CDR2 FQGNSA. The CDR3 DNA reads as TGTGCCAGCAGCTTTACTAGCGGGAACACAGATACGCAGTATTTT. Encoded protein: CASSFTSGNTDTQYF.

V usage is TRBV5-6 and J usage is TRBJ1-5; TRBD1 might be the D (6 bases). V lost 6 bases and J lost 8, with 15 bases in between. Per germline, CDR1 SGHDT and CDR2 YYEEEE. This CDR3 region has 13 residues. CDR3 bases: TGTGCCAGCACCTCAGGGGATATGGAGCCCCAGCATTTT. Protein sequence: CASTSGDMEPQHF.

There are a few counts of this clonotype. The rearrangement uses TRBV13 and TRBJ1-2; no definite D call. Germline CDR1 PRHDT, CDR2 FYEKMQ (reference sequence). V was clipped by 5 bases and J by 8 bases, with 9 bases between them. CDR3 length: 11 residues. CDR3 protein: CASSPRMGYTF. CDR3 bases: TGTGCCAGCAGCCCCCGTATGGGCTACACCTTC.

The CDR3 sequence: CASSDAWAEAFF. The CDR3 DNA follows: TGTGCCAGCAGTGACGCGTGGGCTGAAGCTTTCTTT. The chain carries TRBV12-3 or TRBV12-4 and TRBJ1-1, with D unresolved. V lost 5 bases and J lost 6, with 10 bases in between. The CDR3 covers 12 residues.

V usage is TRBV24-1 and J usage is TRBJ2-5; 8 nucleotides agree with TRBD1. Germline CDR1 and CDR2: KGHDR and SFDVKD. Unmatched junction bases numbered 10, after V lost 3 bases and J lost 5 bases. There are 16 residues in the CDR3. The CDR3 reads CATSDPDRGFEETQYF. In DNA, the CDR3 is TGTGCCACCAGTGATCCCGACAGGGGTTTCGAGGAGACCCAGTACTTC.

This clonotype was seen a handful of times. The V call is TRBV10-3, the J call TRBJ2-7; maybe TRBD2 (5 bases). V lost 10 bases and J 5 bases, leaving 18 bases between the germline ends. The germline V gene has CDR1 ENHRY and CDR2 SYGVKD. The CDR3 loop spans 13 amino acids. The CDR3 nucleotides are TGTGCCAGAGAGGGCAGGCTCATGAACGAGCAGTACTTC. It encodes CAREGRLMNEQYF.

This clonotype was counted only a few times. The CDR3 region is CASSLFFPGGNEQFF. CDR3 DNA sequence: TGTGCCAGCAGTTTATTTTTTCCAGGGGGCAATGAGCAGTTCTTC. The chain carries TRBV28 and TRBJ2-1, with 7 bases identical to TRBD1. The trim removed 1 base at V and 6 bases at J, leaving 6 bases unmatched. CDR3 size: 15 residues. The germline V gene has CDR1 MDHEN and CDR2 SYDVKM.

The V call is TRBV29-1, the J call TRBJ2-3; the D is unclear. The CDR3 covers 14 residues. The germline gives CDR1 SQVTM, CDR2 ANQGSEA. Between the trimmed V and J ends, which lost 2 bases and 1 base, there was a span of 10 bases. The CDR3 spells CSVEPDVGTDTQYF. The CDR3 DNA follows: TGCAGCGTTGAACCGGACGTAGGCACAGATACGCAGTATTTT.

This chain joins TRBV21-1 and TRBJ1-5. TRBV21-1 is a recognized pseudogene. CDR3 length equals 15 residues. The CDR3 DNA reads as TGTGCCAGCAGCGAAAGGACCGTCCAGAATCAGCCCCAGCATTTT. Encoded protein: CASSERTVQNQPQHF.

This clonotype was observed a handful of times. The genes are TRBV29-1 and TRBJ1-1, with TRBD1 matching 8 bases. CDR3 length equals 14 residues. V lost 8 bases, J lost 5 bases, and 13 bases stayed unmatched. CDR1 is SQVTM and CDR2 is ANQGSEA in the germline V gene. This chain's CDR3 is CSSFPPDRDTEAFF. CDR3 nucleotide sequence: TGCAGCTCTTTCCCTCCGGACAGGGATACTGAAGCTTTCTTT.

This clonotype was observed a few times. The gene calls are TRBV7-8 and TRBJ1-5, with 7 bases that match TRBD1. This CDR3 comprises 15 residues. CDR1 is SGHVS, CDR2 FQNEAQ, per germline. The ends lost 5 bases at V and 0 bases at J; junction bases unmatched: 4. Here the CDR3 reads CASSAGQVSNQPQHF. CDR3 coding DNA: TGTGCCAGCAGCGCCGGACAGGTTAGCAATCAGCCCCAGCATTTT.